Below, 27 T cell receptor beta chains from the same sample are listed, as sequenced in a study of early T cells in non-severe SARS-CoV-2 infection. One entry per CDR3 protein, called by TCRdb with MiXCR from the 5' RACE reads. The sample shows some 27,000 distinct CDR3 sequences, about 5.8% of them seen only once. Material for sequencing was whole blood. These TCRs come from an adult who was a healthcare worker with PCR-confirmed SARS-CoV-2 infection or an uninfected control (not recorded which).

V gene TRBV5-8 combines with J gene TRBJ1-5, with unresolved D. Germline V gene lookup returns CDR1 SGHTS and CDR2 YDEGEE. With 0 bases removed from V and 9 bases from J, the gap between germline ends came to 7 bases. The CDR3 has 12 amino acids. The CDR3 is CASSLEVGPQHF. The CDR3 nucleotides read TGTGCCAGCAGCTTGGAGGTGGGGCCCCAGCATTTT.

This clonotype was found many times. The V and J genes are TRBV28 and TRBJ2-1; TRBD2 matches 11 bases. The germline gives CDR1 MDHEN, CDR2 SYDVKM. This CDR3 contains 15 residues. V shed 6 bases, J shed 4 bases, and the junction held 5 bases outside the gene matches. The DNA of the CDR3 is TGTGCCAGCAGCCTGGGACTAGCGGCTTACAATGAGCAGTTCTTC. Translated: CASSLGLAAYNEQFF.

The rearrangement uses TRBV2 and TRBJ2-5; D is possibly TRBD1 (5 bases). CDR3 size: 15 residues. Germline loops: CDR1 SNHLY, CDR2 FYNNEI. V was cut by 4 bases and J by 5 bases, with 17 bases left in between. CDR3 coding DNA: TGTGCCAGCAGTGGGGTCCAGGGTCGGCGGGAGACCCAGTACTTC. It is translated as CASSGVQGRRETQYF.

This clonotype has ten or more counts. This chain links TRBV7-2 with TRBJ2-1; tentative D call: TRBD2 (6 bases). V was trimmed by 5 bases and J by 0 bases, leaving 14 bases between them. The CDR3 length is 16 residues. Germline lookup yields CDR1 SGHTA and CDR2 FQGNSA. The CDR3 bases are TGTGCCAGCAGCCCCGGGACTCCCCGCTCCTACAATGAGCAGTTCTTC. Translation gives CASSPGTPRSYNEQFF.

This clonotype was picked up many times. A junction boundary mismatches the germline segment, possibly from a read error. The chain uses TRBV19 and TRBJ1-3, with 8 bases that match TRBD1. CDR3 length: 16 residues. Per germline, CDR1 LNHDA and CDR2 SQIVND (reference sequence). This CDR3 is CASSLNRGNSENTIYF. Here the CDR3 DNA reads TGTGCCAGTAGTCTCAACAGGGGGAACTCTGAAAACACCATATATTTT.

This clonotype came up a few times. CDR3 sequence reads: CASSPTSGVDEQYF. Here the CDR3 DNA reads TGTGCCAGCAGCCCTACTAGCGGGGTCGACGAGCAGTACTTC. The gene calls are TRBV11-2 and TRBJ2-7; 10 bases match TRBD2. The germline V gene encodes CDR1 SGHAT and CDR2 FQNNGV. The CDR3 extends over 14 amino acids. V shed 5 bases, J shed 5 bases, and the junction held 6 bases outside the gene matches.

This clonotype was found many times. The chain uses TRBV4-3 and TRBJ1-1; unclear D gene. Deletions cut 0 bases from V and 1 base from J, with 9 bases between. The CDR3 totals 15 residues. Germline loops: CDR1 LGHNA, CDR2 YSLEER. The CDR3 loop reads CASSQDYSGNTEAFF. CDR3 nucleotide sequence: TGCGCCAGCAGCCAAGACTACTCAGGGAACACTGAAGCTTTCTTT.

This clonotype showed up many times. The chain uses TRBV20-1 and TRBJ1-2; D not certain. Trimming stripped 3 bases from V and 2 bases from J, with 7 bases between. Germline V gene data show CDR1 as DFQATT and CDR2 as SNEGSKA (reference sequence). This CDR3 is built from 12 residues. CDR3 DNA sequence: TGCAGTGCTAGTAGTCAGAACTATGGCTACACCTTC. It encodes CSASSQNYGYTF.

This clonotype occurred a few times. V usage is TRBV6-6 and J usage is TRBJ2-3; no reliable D call. The ends were cut back, 2 bases at V and 1 base at J, with 4 bases in the middle. Germline-derived CDR1 and CDR2 are MNHNY and SVGAGI (reference sequence). The CDR3 has 13 residues. CDR3 region: CASSYGGTDTQYF. The CDR3 coding sequence is TGTGCCAGCAGTTACGGGGGCACAGATACGCAGTATTTT.

This clonotype was recorded at least ten times. The rearrangement links TRBV20-1 to TRBJ2-3; no definite D call. This CDR3 contains 12 residues. Germline CDR1 reads DFQATT; CDR2 reads SNEGSKA (reference sequence). V lost 6 bases to trimming and J lost 7 bases, with 14 bases between them. The DNA of the CDR3 is TGCAGTGCGCAGCTAGGTTTGAATACGCAGTATTTT. Amino acid sequence: CSAQLGLNTQYF.

This clonotype was counted ten times or more. DNA for the CDR3: TGTGCCAGCAGTTTACGGGGAGACTATAGCAATCAGCCCCAGCATTTT. Translating gives CASSLRGDYSNQPQHF. The chain joins TRBV12-3 or TRBV12-4 to TRBJ1-5; D remains ambiguous. V lost 2 bases and J lost 0, with 11 bases in between. This CDR3 is 16 amino acids long.

The CDR3 loop is CASSSPFGQGRNYGYTF. The CDR3 region has the DNA TGTGCCAGCAGCTCTCCCTTCGGGCAGGGGAGGAACTATGGCTACACCTTC. The chain employs TRBV11-2 and TRBJ1-2; D might be TRBD1 (6 bases). Germline-derived CDR1 and CDR2 are SGHAT and FQNNGV. CDR3 length: 17 amino acids. V lost 4 bases, J lost 2 bases, and 20 bases lay in between.

This clonotype was picked up many times. Written as DNA, the CDR3 is TGTGCCAGCTCACCCTTGACAGGGGGCACAGATACGCAGTATTTT. Its protein is CASSPLTGGTDTQYF. The rearrangement joins TRBV18 to TRBJ2-3; 8 bases align to TRBD1. V lost 3 bases and J lost 1; bases outside the gene matches: 3. The CDR3 length is 15 residues. CDR1 KGHSH and CDR2 LQKENI come from the germline V gene.

At least ten counts were recorded for this clonotype. This chain uses TRBV10-3 with TRBJ2-2; no clear D. The germline V gene encodes CDR1 ENHRY and CDR2 SYGVKD. Trimming shortened V by 6 bases and J by 2 bases, and 10 bases separated the two germline ends. The CDR3 contains 14 residues. The chain's CDR3 is CAISLGPNTGELFF. In DNA, the CDR3 is TGTGCCATCAGCTTAGGGCCAAACACCGGGGAGCTGTTTTTT.

This clonotype was seen only a few times. This sequence joins TRBV20-1 and TRBJ2-5; D not resolved. Germline lookup yields CDR1 DFQATT and CDR2 SNEGSKA (reference sequence). Trimming left V 3 bases short and J 5 bases short, with 10 bases between. This CDR3 has 12 residues. CDR3 sequence: CSASGPQETQYF. DNA for the CDR3: TGCAGTGCTAGTGGTCCCCAGGAGACCCAGTACTTC.

This clonotype showed up many times. This chain links TRBV15 with TRBJ2-3; D is undetermined. The CDR3 sequence is 13 residues long. The V and J ends lost 0 bases and 4 bases respectively, with 5 bases between them. Germline lookup yields CDR1 LNHNV and CDR2 YYDKDF (reference sequence). The CDR3 bases are TGTGCCACCAGCAGAGATCCTCCAGATACGCAGTATTTT. This codes for CATSRDPPDTQYF.

In its sample, this clonotype is medium-sized. The gene calls are TRBV12-3 or TRBV12-4 and TRBJ2-3, with 8 bases fitting TRBD1. The CDR3 sequence is 14 residues long. After removal of 5 bases from V and 4 bases from J, the junction contained 5 bases not matched to a gene. The CDR3 region has the DNA TGTGCCAGCAGTCCAGGGGGCTCGGCAGATACGCAGTATTTT. Translation: CASSPGGSADTQYF.

V is TRBV5-1 and J is TRBJ2-3, with D tentatively TRBD2 (5 bases). This CDR3 contains 14 residues. The germline CDR1 and CDR2 sequences are SGHRS and YFSETQ. Trimming cost V 0 bases and J 3 bases, with 8 bases left between them. The CDR3 protein is CASSLGGQTDTQYF. CDR3 sequence (DNA): TGCGCCAGCAGCTTGGGAGGGCAGACAGATACGCAGTATTTT.

V is TRBV25-1 and J is TRBJ2-2; 7 bases are a match to TRBD2. Trimming at V came to 4 bases and at J to 4 bases, leaving 3 bases not matched to a gene. This CDR3 is 14 amino acids long. Germline V CDR1 and CDR2: MGHDK, SYGVNS. The CDR3 DNA reads TGTGCCAGCAGTGTCCCTAGCGGCACCGGGGAGCTGTTTTTT. Translation: CASSVPSGTGELFF.

This clonotype has at least ten counts. CDR3: CSARGKLDRGKHGYTF. CDR3 sequence (DNA): TGCAGTGCTAGGGGCAAGTTAGACAGGGGAAAGCATGGCTACACCTTC. J is TRBJ1-2 and V is TRBV20-1; TRBD1 agrees at 8 bases. The CDR3 is made up of 16 amino acids. The trim removed 3 bases at V and 6 bases at J, leaving 15 bases unmatched. CDR1 DFQATT and CDR2 SNEGSKA come from the germline V gene (reference sequence).

This clonotype appeared many times. The V and J genes are TRBV12-3 or TRBV12-4 and TRBJ2-7; 8 positions agree with TRBD2. V dropped 2 bases and J dropped 2; count of bases not matched to a gene: 5. This CDR3 comprises 15 residues. Written as DNA, the CDR3 is TGTGCCAGCAGTTTATGGGACGGGAGGGCCTACGAGCAGTACTTC. Translated: CASSLWDGRAYEQYF.

This chain links TRBV7-9 with TRBJ1-1, with D maybe TRBD1 (5 bases). This CDR3 has 14 amino acids. V was cut by 0 bases and J by 4 bases, with 9 bases left in between. Germline lookup yields CDR1 SEHNR and CDR2 FQNEAQ (reference sequence). For the CDR3, the DNA is TGTGCCAGCAGCTTAGCTTTCGGGGGCACTGAAGCTTTCTTT. It is translated as CASSLAFGGTEAFF.

The sample holds many counts of this clonotype. The chain carries TRBV11-2 and TRBJ2-6; unclear D gene. V lost 2 bases and J 4 bases, leaving 9 bases between the germline ends. The CDR3 extends over 15 amino acids. Germline V gives CDR1 SGHAT, CDR2 FQNNGV. The CDR3 sequence: CASSLLSPGANVLTF. In DNA form, the CDR3 reads TGTGCCAGCAGCTTACTGTCACCCGGGGCCAACGTCCTGACTTTC.

There are many counts of this clonotype. This chain joins TRBV12-5 and TRBJ2-7, with D perhaps matching TRBD1 (7 bases). The CDR3 spans 15 residues. V dropped 5 bases and J dropped 2 bases, with 16 bases sitting between them. Germline V gene data show CDR1 as LGHNT and CDR2 as FRNRAP. This chain's CDR3 is CASGRPGGPTYEQYF. For the CDR3, the DNA is TGTGCTAGTGGTCGCCCAGGGGGGCCCACCTACGAGCAGTACTTC. Full variable domain (remainder filled in from reference TRBV12-5 and TRBJ2-7): DARVTQTPRHKVTEMGQEVTMRCQPILGHNTVFWYRQTMMQGLELLAYFRNRAPLDDSGMPKDRFSAEMPDATLATLKIQPSEPRDSAVYFCASGRPGGPTYEQYFGPGTRLTVT.

The J gene is TRBJ2-1, the V gene TRBV30; TRBD2 agrees at 7 bases. The CDR3 is made up of 13 amino acids. V shed 4 bases and J 3 bases; nucleotides not matched to a gene: 3. Germline values: CDR1 GTSNPN, CDR2 SVGIG (reference sequence). In DNA form, the CDR3 reads TGTGCCTGGATTGGCGGGGGCTACAATGAGCAGTTCTTC. Translating gives CAWIGGGYNEQFF.

This clonotype has a count of ten or more. This chain connects TRBV6-1 to TRBJ2-7; weak D call: TRBD1 (5 bases). The CDR3 length is 11 residues. The V gene's germline CDR1 is MNHNS and CDR2 SASEGT. The V end lost 3 bases, the J end lost 7 bases, and 7 bases lay between the germline ends. CDR3: CASSDPGEQYF. The CDR3 DNA reads TGTGCCAGCAGTGACCCAGGGGAGCAGTACTTC.

This clonotype was seen many times. The V gene is TRBV5-1, the J gene TRBJ1-6; the D is unclear. V lost 4 bases and J 0 bases, leaving 8 bases between the germline ends. The CDR3 length is 15 residues. Germline V gives CDR1 SGHRS, CDR2 YFSETQ. This CDR3 is CASSEGSSYNSPLHF. As DNA, the CDR3 is TGCGCCAGCAGCGAAGGGAGCTCCTATAATTCACCCCTCCACTTT.